This T cell receptor (beta chain) originates from a study of tumor-infiltrating lymphocytes in oesophageal squamous cell carcinoma. Germline-derived CDR1 and CDR2 are SGHVS and FNYEAQ. The CDR3 sequence is 16 residues long. The germline V and J ends were trimmed by 1 base and 0 bases, with 12 bases remaining between them. TCRdb recomputed calls from the PCR reads with MiXCR, one row per CDR3 protein. The table has more than 10,000 distinct CDR3 sequences, under 65% seen once. Sequencing used esophageal tumor tissue. The genes are TRBV7-6 and TRBJ2-5; D might be TRBD1 (5 bases). This clonotype was obtained from a female donor with esophageal squamous cell carcinoma. The CDR3 sequence: CASSLEPGRNQETQYF. For the CDR3, the DNA is TGTGCCAGCAGCTTAGAGCCAGGGCGTAACCAAGAGACCCAGTACTTC.